These T cell receptor beta chains were read from a single sample in a study of T cells in Graves' hyperthyroidism and ophthalmopathy. Via MiXCR, TCRdb re-called the multiplex PCR reads, giving one row per CDR3 protein. The top ten clones hold approximately 30% of a sample with about 350,000 distinct CDR3 sequences, about 18% of them seen once. The sample comprised blood. The receptors were sampled from a woman in her 30s with Graves' hyperthyroidism that later progressed to Graves' ophthalmopathy. The CDR3 runs from the conserved cysteine through the conserved F or W. Fields, in order: D gene, CDR3 length, V gene, J gene, clone size, CDR3 protein, CDR3 DNA. D genes are given only for firm matches. Rows may omit the clone size; those that give it use once, few, many or a size class.

>TRBD1|14|TRBV6-1|TRBJ1-2|many
CASSGTGAGDGYTF
TGTGCCAGCAGTGGGACAGGGGCGGGGGATGGCTACACCTTC
>NA|14|TRBV18|TRBJ2-7|many
CASSGGQTNYEQYF
TGTGCCAGCTCAGGAGGACAGACTAATTACGAGCAGTACTTC
>NA|14|TRBV10-2|TRBJ1-2|NA
CASSEPGAGDGYTF
TGCGCCAGCAGTGAGCCGGGGGCTGGTGATGGCTACACCTTC
>TRBD1|15|TRBV6-1|TRBJ2-2|NA
CASSPRGWYTGELFF
TGTGCCAGCAGTCCCAGGGGGTGGTACACCGGGGAGCTGTTTTTT
>TRBD1|14|TRBV5-5|TRBJ1-1|many
CASSLRQGWPEAFF
TGTGCCAGCAGCTTACGACAGGGATGGCCAGAAGCTTTCTTT
>NA|16|TRBV4-1|TRBJ2-1|many
CASSHEPGRSYNEQFF
TGCGCCAGCAGCCACGAACCCGGCAGGTCCTACAATGAGCAGTTCTTC
>NA|16|TRBV7-9|TRBJ2-3|many
CASSLGLSSSTDTQYF
TGTGCCAGCAGCCTTGGACTGTCTTCTAGCACAGATACGCAGTATTTT
>NA|16|TRBV20-1|TRBJ2-1|few
CSARDRLRGPHNEQFF
TGCAGTGCTAGAGATCGTCTTAGGGGCCCCCACAATGAGCAGTTCTTC
>TRBD2|16|TRBV12-3/TRBV12-4|TRBJ2-1|many
CASSLIGTSGYNEQFF
TGTGCCAGCAGCTTGATCGGGACTAGCGGGTACAATGAGCAGTTCTTC
>TRBD1|17|TRBV12-3/TRBV12-4|TRBJ1-1|many
CASSPRTGRGANTEAFF
TGTGCCAGCAGTCCCAGGACAGGGCGCGGGGCCAACACTGAAGCTTTCTTT
>TRBD1|17|TRBV20-1|TRBJ2-1|many
CSAIGDIWTGRSNEQFF
TGCAGTGCCATAGGAGATATATGGACAGGGAGGAGTAATGAGCAGTTCTTC
>NA|18|TRBV15|TRBJ2-1|many
CATSRELYPSAEYNEQFF
TGTGCCACCAGCAGAGAGTTATACCCCAGCGCAGAGTACAATGAGCAGTTCTTC
>NA|14|TRBV7-9|TRBJ2-1|NA
CASSFLSVNNEQFF
TGTGCCAGCAGCTTTTTGTCTGTCAACAATGAGCAGTTCTTC
>NA|13|TRBV5-1|TRBJ2-1|NA
CASTTTGFGEQFF
TGCGCCAGCACCACGACGGGGTTCGGTGAGCAGTTCTTC
>NA|14|TRBV13|TRBJ1-4|few
CASRMSSSNEKLFF
TGTGCCAGCCGGATGTCCTCAAGTAATGAAAAACTGTTTTTT
>NA|16|TRBV27|TRBJ2-7|many
CASSLIGLRSSYEQYF
TGTGCCAGCAGTCTTATCGGACTAAGGAGCTCCTACGAGCAGTACTTC
>NA|12|TRBV5-1|TRBJ2-1|few
CASTPGNGEQFF
TGCGCCAGCACCCCGGGGAACGGTGAGCAGTTCTTC
>NA|14|TRBV11-2|TRBJ2-1|many
CASSLEVFYNEQFF
TGTGCCAGCAGCTTAGAGGTTTTCTACAATGAGCAGTTCTTC
>NA|20|TRBV12-3/TRBV12-4|TRBJ1-6|many
CASSFNIELATDPYNSPLHF
TGTGCCAGCAGTTTTAATATCGAGTTGGCGACGGATCCTTATAATTCACCCCTCCACTTT
>NA|13|TRBV12-3/TRBV12-4|TRBJ1-2|many
CASTKQGNYGYTF
TGTGCCAGCACCAAACAGGGAAACTATGGCTACACCTTC
>NA|12|TRBV27|TRBJ1-2|many
CACRGGNYGYTF
TGTGCCTGCCGGGGGGGGAACTATGGCTACACCTTC
>TRBD1|15|TRBV5-1|TRBJ2-5|many
CASSSPGTDQETQYF
TGCGCCAGCAGCTCTCCAGGGACAGACCAAGAGACCCAGTACTTC
>NA|15|TRBV5-1|TRBJ2-2|many
CASSLDGGLTGELFF
TGCGCCAGCAGCTTGGATGGGGGCTTGACCGGGGAGCTGTTTTTT
>TRBD2|18|TRBV27|TRBJ2-2|many
CASSIAGGPKVGSGELFF
TGTGCCAGCAGTATAGCGGGGGGGCCAAAGGTCGGTTCCGGGGAGCTGTTTTTT
>NA|15|TRBV27|TRBJ2-5|many
CASRPTGLAKETQYF
TGTGCCAGCAGACCGACGGGACTCGCAAAAGAGACCCAGTACTTC
>NA|14|TRBV20-1|TRBJ1-2|NA
CSARIKKSNYGYTF
TGCAGTGCTAGAATCAAAAAATCTAACTATGGCTACACCTTC